A selection of T cell receptor beta chains follows, all from one sample in a study of long-term antiretroviral therapy in people with HIV. Profiled with immunoSEQ multiplex PCR; TCRdb holds only in-frame clones, not every one. The top ten clones hold about 5.3% of a sample with 35,000 or so clones, around 84% of them seen once. The input for sequencing was unsorted PBMCs, taken just over 2.7 years before starting antiretroviral therapy. The receptors come from a woman aged 25 to 39 with HIV. The CDR3 runs from the conserved cysteine through the conserved F or W. The D gene is left open where the match is weak. Part of the rows lack a size; the others show once, few, many or a class for expanded clones.

>TRBV11-2|TRBJ2-1|.|once
TGTGCCAGCAGCTTACCGGGGAGCACCTACAATGAGCAGTTCTTC
CASSLPGSTYNEQFF
>TRBV9|TRBJ2-3|.|.
TGTGCCAGCAGCGTAAGGGGGGACGCTGCTAGCACAGATACGCAGTATTTT
CASSVRGDAASTDTQYF
>TRBV11-2|TRBJ1-2|.|few
TGTGCCAGCAGCTTACTCAGGGTTAACTATGGCTACACCTTC
CASSLLRVNYGYTF
>TRBV12-5|TRBJ2-1|TRBD1|.
TGTGCTAGTGGCCGAGGGACAGATTACAATGAGCAGTTCTTC
CASGRGTDYNEQFF
>TRBV4-2|TRBJ1-6|.|.
TGTGCCAGCAGCCCAACCGTCTATTCACCCCTCCACTTT
CASSPTVYSPLHF
>TRBV6-4|TRBJ2-3|.|.
TGTGCCAGCAGTGGACAGCTTAGTTCAGATACGCAGTATTTT
CASSGQLSSDTQYF
>TRBV29-1|TRBJ2-2|.|.
TGCAGCGTTGTGACCGCGAACACCGGGGAGCTGTTTTTT
CSVVTANTGELFF
>TRBV9|TRBJ2-1|.|.
TGTGCCAGCAGCGTAACCAGTTATGACAATGAGCAGTTCTTC
CASSVTSYDNEQFF
>TRBV9|TRBJ1-1|TRBD1|.
TGTGCCAGCAGCCCCCCAGGGACAGGGCGCGAAATTGAAGCTTTCTTT
CASSPPGTGREIEAFF
>TRBV5-1|TRBJ2-2|TRBD2|.
TGCGCCAGCAGCCAGACTAGCGGGACCGGGGAGCTGTTTTTT
CASSQTSGTGELFF
>TRBV7-8|TRBJ2-2|.|.
TGTGCCAGCAGCCACGAGTATTACACCGGGGAGCTGTTTTTT
CASSHEYYTGELFF
>TRBV5-1|TRBJ1-1|TRBD1|.
TGCGCCAGCAGCTCCTGGACAGGCACTGAAGCTTTCTTT
CASSSWTGTEAFF
>TRBV25-1|TRBJ2-5|.|.
TGTGCCAGCAGTCCAGCTAGGGGGGACCAAGAGACCCAGTACTTC
CASSPARGDQETQYF
>TRBV10-2|TRBJ1-5|.|.
TGCGCCAGCAGTGAGCGAGGGATGGGCAATCAGCCCCAGCATTTT
CASSERGMGNQPQHF
>TRBV5-6|TRBJ2-5|TRBD1|.
TGTGCCAGCAGATACGACAGGGTATTTGGAGAGACCCAGTACTTC
CASRYDRVFGETQYF
>TRBV18|TRBJ1-5|.|.
TGTGCCAGCTCACCGGGGGGGGTAAGCAATCAGCCCCAGCATTTT
CASSPGGVSNQPQHF
>TRBV5-1|TRBJ2-3|.|.
TGCGCCAGTTCATCCCTGAGCACAGATACGCAGTATTTT
CASSSLSTDTQYF
>TRBV5-1|TRBJ1-2|.|.
TGCGCCAGCAGCTTGTTGCAGGGAGGGCCGAATGGCTACACCTTC
CASSLLQGGPNGYTF
>TRBV4-1|TRBJ2-1|.|.
TGCGCCAGCAGCCAAGATGCAGGAGGAGACAGAAATGAGCAGTTCTTC
CASSQDAGGDRNEQFF
>TRBV15|TRBJ2-3|TRBD1|.
TGTGCCACCAGCAGAGAGCTCAAGACCGGGACAGGGGGCACAGATACGCAGTATTTT
CATSRELKTGTGGTDTQYF
>TRBV2|TRBJ2-6|.|.
TGTGCCAGCAGTGAAGAGAGCTCTGGGGCCAACGTCCTGACTTTC
CASSEESSGANVLTF
>TRBV19|TRBJ1-2|.|once
TGTGCCAGTAGTACCGGGCCCACTAACTATGGCTACACCTTC
CASSTGPTNYGYTF
>TRBV19|TRBJ1-6|.|.
TGTGCCAGTAGCTCCGGGACAAGGGGAACATACAATTCACCCCTCCACTTT
CASSSGTRGTYNSPLHF
>TRBV2|TRBJ2-2|.|.
TGTGCCAGCGGTGGACTGAACACCGGGGAGCTGTTTTTT
CASGGLNTGELFF
>TRBV30|TRBJ1-1|.|.
TGTGCCTGGAGGGGCTTCACTGAAGCTTTCTTT
CAWRGFTEAFF
>TRBV7-2|TRBJ1-2|.|.
TGTGCCAGCAGCTTAGGTCGGGAATCCTATGGCTACACCTTC
CASSLGRESYGYTF
>TRBV5-1|TRBJ2-5|.|.
TGCGCCAGCTCTGATACAACAGGGAAAGAGACCCAGTACTTC
CASSDTTGKETQYF
>TRBV6-1|TRBJ1-1|.|.
TGTGCCAGCAGTACAACAGGGCGCACTGAAGCTTTCTTT
CASSTTGRTEAFF
>TRBV4-1|TRBJ1-1|.|.
TGCGCCAGCAGCCAAGATAATTGGAACAGGAGAACCGCTGAAGCTTTCTTT
CASSQDNWNRRTAEAFF
>TRBV9|TRBJ2-5|.|.
TGTGCCAGCAGCGTTGTAGGGCAGCGCCACCAAGAGACCCAGTACTTC
CASSVVGQRHQETQYF
>TRBV19|TRBJ1-3|.|.
TGTGCCAGTAGTGTCTCTTTCCGCTCTGGAAACACCATATATTTT
CASSVSFRSGNTIYF
>TRBV6-1|TRBJ2-1|TRBD1|once
TGTGCCAGCAGCGCCGGGACAGGGGACTACAATGAGCAGTTCTTC
CASSAGTGDYNEQFF
>TRBV19|TRBJ1-6|.|.
TGTGCCAGTAGTCCCAGGGTATCGAGAGGATCACCCCTCCACTTT
CASSPRVSRGSPLHF
>TRBV11-2|TRBJ2-1|.|.
TGTGCCAGCAGCTTAGATAACTCGAGGGGCCTTAGCTGGGAGCAGTTCTTC
CASSLDNSRGLSWEQFF
>TRBV19|TRBJ2-3|TRBD2|.
TGTGCCAGTAGTATACGAGCGGTCGGGACTAGCGGGGGGAACACAGATACGCAGTATTTT
CASSIRAVGTSGGNTDTQYF
>TRBV5-5|TRBJ1-3|.|.
TGTGCCAGCAGCTTGGAGGACAGACTCTCTGGAAACACCATATATTTT
CASSLEDRLSGNTIYF
>TRBV27|TRBJ1-5|.|.
TGTGCCAGCCGCCAGGGTTGGGGCCGCAGGTATCAGCCCCAGCATTTT
CASRQGWGRRYQPQHF
>TRBV2|TRBJ1-1|.|.
TGTGCCAGCAGCATAGGGGGAATGAACACTGAAGCTTTCTTT
CASSIGGMNTEAFF
>TRBV11-2|TRBJ2-3|.|.
TGTGCCAGCGGACATACGCAGTATTTT
CASGHTQYF
>TRBV6-4|TRBJ2-2|TRBD2|.
TGTGCCAGCAGTCCCTACCCGGCGGGGGGGCCGCGGACCGGGGAGCTGTTTTTT
CASSPYPAGGPRTGELFF
>TRBV19|TRBJ2-1|TRBD2|medium-sized
TGTGCCAGTAGTATACTAGCGGGGGGGTCCAGGAATGAGCAGTTCTTC
CASSILAGGSRNEQFF
>TRBV2|TRBJ2-6|.|.
TGTGCCAGCGTTAGCTCTGGGGCCAACGTCCTGACTTTC
CASVSSGANVLTF
>TRBV30|TRBJ2-2|.|.
TGTGCCTGGAGTGTATTCACCGGGGAGCTGTTTTTT
CAWSVFTGELFF
>TRBV6-5|TRBJ2-3|.|.
TGTGCCAGCAGTTACGGAGGGGCGGAAGTATCAGATACGCAGTATTTT
CASSYGGAEVSDTQYF
>TRBV2|TRBJ2-1|.|.
TGTGCCAGCATTATTTGGGCGATCAATGAGCAGTTCTTC
CASIIWAINEQFF
>TRBV19|TRBJ1-5|.|.
TGTGCCTGCAGCTTTGACCGTAATCAGCCCCAGCATTTT
CACSFDRNQPQHF
>TRBV6-5|TRBJ2-2|.|.
TGTGCCAGCAGTCCATACAGGGACACCGGGGAGCTGTTTTTT
CASSPYRDTGELFF
>TRBV6-1|TRBJ1-5|.|.
TGTGCCAGCAGTGCCCCCCGCGAGGGGCGTTTTCAGCCCCAGCATTTT
CASSAPREGRFQPQHF
>TRBV6-6|TRBJ1-1|TRBD1|.
TGTGCCAGCAGGGCAACGACAGGGACAAGCACTGAAGCTTTCTTT
CASRATTGTSTEAFF
>TRBV5-4|TRBJ2-2|TRBD1|.
TGTGCCAGCAAGGACAGGGTGAGCACCGGGGAGCTGTTTTTT
CASKDRVSTGELFF
>TRBV18|TRBJ2-3|.|.
TGTGCCAGCTCAGGGAGGGGGATTTTCATGGATACGCAGTATTTT
CASSGRGIFMDTQYF
>TRBV25-1|TRBJ2-3|TRBD2|.
TGTGCCAGCAGTGACGGTTGGACTAGCGGGGGTACAGATACGCAGTATTTT
CASSDGWTSGGTDTQYF
>TRBV9|TRBJ2-2|TRBD1|.
TGTGCCAGCAGCCCCAGGGGGTTGAACACCGGGGAGCTGTTTTTT
CASSPRGLNTGELFF
>TRBV6-5|TRBJ1-4|.|.
TGTGCCAGCAGTTTATCTTTCGGACAGACAAATGAAAAACTGTTTTTT
CASSLSFGQTNEKLFF
>TRBV10-2|TRBJ2-3|TRBD2|.
TGCGCCAGCAGTGAGCCTAGCGGGGGCACAGATACGCAGTATTTT
CASSEPSGGTDTQYF
>TRBV6-1|TRBJ1-6|.|few
TGTGCCAGCAGTGAAGGAGGGAAAAATTCACCCCTCCACTTT
CASSEGGKNSPLHF
>TRBV6-5|TRBJ2-2|TRBD1|.
TGTGCCAGCAGTTACTCTGATCAGGGGGCCGGGGAGCTGTTTTTT
CASSYSDQGAGELFF
>TRBV4-1|TRBJ1-4|TRBD1|.
TGCGCCAGCAGCCTCCGGGACAGGGGGGAAAAACTGTTTTTT
CASSLRDRGEKLFF
>TRBV5-8|TRBJ1-2|.|.
TGTGCCAGCAGCCAAGGGATCGGGGGCTACACCTTC
CASSQGIGGYTF